What follows are 29 T cell receptor beta chains derived from one specimen sequenced in a study of T cells in narcolepsy. Here immunoSEQ multiplex PCR was the method, and the copy in TCRdb shows in-frame clones only, minus some. The sample holds 30,000 to 40,000 clones; about 90% are singletons and the top ten take 0.8% to 0.95%. Sequencing was done on a sample of CD45RA- memory CD4+ T cells from PBMCs. Receptors were obtained from a human donor with narcolepsy.

The chain joins TRBV21-1 to TRBJ1-1; the table's D gene call, TRBD1, was not cross checked with the DNA. TRBV21-1 has pseudogene status. This CDR3 is 18 amino acids long. The CDR3 DNA reads as TGTGCCAGCAGCAAAGGGGAGACAGGGGGCGTGGGAAACACTGAAGCTTTCTTT. Protein product: CASSKGETGGVGNTEAFF.

The chain uses TRBV6-5 and TRBJ2-5, with 10 bases aligning to TRBD2. CDR3 length: 15 residues. The germline CDR1 and CDR2 sequences are MNHEY and SVGAGI. After removal of 6 bases from V and 1 base from J, the junction contained 5 bases not matched to a gene. The CDR3 spells CASRAGGRSQETQYF. The CDR3, as DNA: TGTGCCAGCAGAGCGGGGGGGCGGTCCCAAGAGACCCAGTACTTC.

The rearrangement joins TRBV7-2 to TRBJ2-1; 8 positions match TRBD2. Germline V gene data show CDR1 as SGHTA and CDR2 as FQGNSA. Trimming at V came to 5 bases and at J to 10 bases, leaving 7 bases not matched to a gene. The CDR3 consists of 13 residues. The CDR3 loop reads CASSPGGAREQFF. In DNA form, the CDR3 reads TGTGCCAGCAGCCCGGGAGGGGCGCGGGAGCAGTTCTTC.

The V and J genes are TRBV6-5 and TRBJ2-7, with unresolved D. V was clipped by 7 bases and J by 2 bases, with 12 bases between them. The CDR3 is made up of 13 amino acids. CDR1 is MNHEY, CDR2 SVGAGI, per germline. This CDR3 reads CASTGQSTYEQYF. The DNA of the CDR3 is TGTGCCAGCACCGGGCAGTCCACCTACGAGCAGTACTTC.

The J gene is TRBJ2-7, the V gene TRBV6-6; possibly TRBD1 for D (6 bases). The V gene's germline CDR1 is MNHNY and CDR2 SVGAGI (reference sequence). Deletions cut 8 bases from V and 2 bases from J, with 10 bases between. This CDR3 has 12 residues. Here the CDR3 reads CASRDKTYEQYF. DNA for the CDR3: TGTGCCAGCCGGGACAAAACCTACGAGCAGTACTTC.

The genes are TRBV10-3 and TRBJ2-7; unclear D gene. Germline values: CDR1 ENHRY, CDR2 SYGVKD. CDR3 size: 12 residues. V lost 11 bases to trimming and J lost 2 bases, with 13 bases between them. The CDR3 DNA follows: TGTGCCTCCAGTCAGACGACCTACGAGCAGTACTTC. Its protein is CASSQTTYEQYF.

This chain links TRBV7-9 with TRBJ2-2; the match to TRBD1 covers 7 bases. Germline CDR1 SEHNR, CDR2 FQNEAQ (reference sequence). The CDR3 sequence is 15 residues long. V was clipped by 3 bases and J by 0 bases; unmatched bases: 1. CDR3 bases: TGTGCCAGCAGCTTGCAGGGGGCGAACACCGGGGAGCTGTTTTTT. Encoded protein: CASSLQGANTGELFF.

The J gene is TRBJ2-3, the V gene TRBV5-6, with a possible D match to TRBD2 (6 bases). Germline V gene sequence: CDR1 SGHDT, CDR2 YYEEEE. This CDR3 has 15 amino acids. The V end was cut by 1 base, the J end by 2 bases, with 11 bases between. The chain's CDR3 is CASSLWDLFTDTQYF. CDR3 in DNA: TGTGCCAGCAGCTTGTGGGACTTGTTCACAGATACGCAGTATTTT. Looking up the rest from reference TRBV5-6 and TRBJ2-3 gives the full variable domain: DAGVTQSPTHLIKTRGQQVTLRCSPKSGHDTVSWYQQALGQGPQFIFQYYEEEERQRGNFPDRFSGHQFPNYSSELNVNALLLGDSALYLCASSLWDLFTDTQYFGPGTRLTVL.

The chain employs TRBV7-2 and TRBJ1-4; the D is unclear. The V gene lost 5 bases and the J gene lost 8 bases, with 12 bases spanning the gap. The CDR3 totals 13 residues. Looked up from germline, CDR1 is SGHTA and CDR2 is FQGNSA. CDR3 DNA: TGTGCCAGCAGCCCCCAGATGGGAGAAAAACTGTTTTTT. It is translated as CASSPQMGEKLFF.

This chain links TRBV6-1 with TRBJ1-1; maybe TRBD1 (5 bases). The V and J ends lost 6 bases and 1 base respectively, with 12 bases between them. This CDR3 has 14 residues. CDR1 and CDR2 from the germline V gene are MNHNS and SASEGT. Here the CDR3 DNA reads TGTGCCAGCAGGGAATCTGGACAGAACACTGAAGCTTTCTTT. Protein sequence: CASRESGQNTEAFF.

The genes are TRBV5-4 and TRBJ2-5; the match to TRBD2 covers 10 bases. The V gene end was trimmed by 0 bases and the J gene end by 1 base; junction bases not matched to a gene: 3. Germline V gene sequence: CDR1 SGHNT, CDR2 YYREEE (reference sequence). This CDR3 spans 16 amino acids. CDR3 residues: CASSLASSGGQETQYF. In nucleotides, the CDR3 is TGTGCCAGCAGCTTGGCGTCTAGCGGGGGCCAAGAGACCCAGTACTTC.

This clone is a singleton in its sample. This sample includes further DNA sequences coding for the same CDR3. This chain uses TRBV14 with TRBJ2-5; 7 bases fit TRBD1. The germline gives CDR1 SGHDN, CDR2 FVKESK. J was trimmed by 2 bases and V by 4 bases; bases with no gene match: 10. The CDR3 totals 16 residues. The CDR3 region has the DNA TGTGCCAGCAGCCCGAGTCGACAGGGTTCGCAAGAGACCCAGTACTTC. Translating gives CASSPSRQGSQETQYF.

The gene calls are TRBV5-6 and TRBJ1-4, with a tentative D call TRBD1 (5 bases). The CDR3 spans 16 residues. V shed 2 bases and J shed 0 bases, with 11 bases lying between them. CDR1 and CDR2 from the germline V gene are SGHDT and YYEEEE. The CDR3 coding sequence is TGTGCCAGCAGCTTTGGCCAGGGCCCAACTAATGAAAAACTGTTTTTT. This sequence encodes CASSFGQGPTNEKLFF.

This clone occurred a few times. CDR3 protein: CASSPTNPYSDTQYF. The CDR3 DNA sequence: TGTGCCAGCAGTCCAACAAACCCCTACTCTGATACGCAGTATTTT. The V gene is TRBV2, the J gene TRBJ2-3, with no clear D. Between the trimmed V and J ends, which lost 5 bases and 6 bases, there was a span of 18 bases. Germline lookup yields CDR1 SNHLY and CDR2 FYNNEI. This CDR3 spans 15 amino acids.

This chain joins TRBV28 and TRBJ1-1, with D perhaps TRBD1 (5 bases). CDR1 is MDHEN and CDR2 is SYDVKM in the germline V gene. V was trimmed by 6 bases and J by 3 bases, leaving 11 bases between them. The CDR3 sequence is 13 residues long. The CDR3 nucleotides read TGTGCCAGCAGCTTTTGGGACGACACTGAAGCTTTCTTT. Translating gives CASSFWDDTEAFF.

This rearrangement joins TRBV6-1 to TRBJ2-1; TRBD2 matches 12 bases. This CDR3 contains 15 residues. Germline assignment: CDR1 MNHNS and CDR2 SASEGT. V was clipped by 3 bases and J by 12 bases; unmatched bases: 9. CDR3 region: CASSESASGRARQFF. The CDR3 nucleotides are TGTGCCAGCAGTGAGAGTGCTAGCGGGAGGGCCCGGCAGTTCTTC.

The V and J genes are TRBV11-2 and TRBJ1-3; 8 nucleotides align to TRBD1. The V gene end was trimmed by 1 base and the J gene end by 1 base; junction bases not matched to a gene: 12. The germline V gene has CDR1 SGHAT and CDR2 FQNNGV. The CDR3 has 19 amino acids. DNA for the CDR3: TGTGCCAGCAGCTTAGCCCCTCGGACAGGGAAGCTTTCTGGAAACACCATATATTTT. Translating gives CASSLAPRTGKLSGNTIYF. Supplemented by reference TRBV11-2 and TRBJ1-3, the full variable domain reads EAGVAQSPRYKIIEKRQSVAFWCNPISGHATLYWYQQILGQGPKLLIQFQNNGVVDDSQLPKDRFSAERLKGVDSTLKIQPAKLEDSAVYLCASSLAPRTGKLSGNTIYFGEGSWLTVV.

V is TRBV28 and J is TRBJ2-5; D is uncertain. The J call is in doubt because the DNA end fits TRBJ2-7 better. This CDR3 has 14 amino acids. Germline values: CDR1 MDHEN, CDR2 SYDVKM. The CDR3 DNA follows: TGTGCCAGCAGTTTACGCCGGGTCGCCTACGAGCAGTACTTC. This translates into CASSLRRVAYEQYF.

The chain carries TRBV6-1 and TRBJ1-6; 8 bases line up with TRBD1. V trimming: 2 bases; J trimming: 14 bases; junction bases outside the gene matches: 5. The CDR3 loop spans 13 amino acids. Germline V gives CDR1 MNHNS, CDR2 SASEGT. The CDR3 loop is CASSETTGATLHF. The CDR3 bases are TGTGCCAGCAGTGAAACGACAGGGGCGACCCTCCACTTT.

This clone was picked up a small number of times. This rearrangement joins TRBV19 to TRBJ1-5, with D perhaps matching TRBD1 (5 bases). Germline assignment: CDR1 LNHDA and CDR2 SQIVND (reference sequence). Trimming cost V 6 bases and J 0 bases, with 9 bases left between them. The CDR3 has 14 amino acids. The CDR3 loop reads CASSGQNSNQPQHF. Here the CDR3 DNA reads TGTGCCAGTAGCGGACAAAATAGCAATCAGCCCCAGCATTTT.

The CDR3 here is CASSQSRTGPSQPQHF. In DNA, the CDR3 is TGCGCCAGCAGTCAATCGAGGACAGGGCCAAGTCAGCCCCAGCATTTT. This chain connects TRBV23-1 to TRBJ1-5; 8 bases fit TRBD1. TRBV23-1 is known as an ORF, though its function is uncertain. The CDR3 covers 16 residues. J lost 6 bases, V lost 0 bases, and 7 bases had no gene match.

This clone was detected only once. V is TRBV7-2 and J is TRBJ2-5; 9 bases are a match to TRBD1. The DNA end is more similar to TRBJ2-7, so the J call may be wrong. Germline values: CDR1 SGHTA, CDR2 FQGNSA. The CDR3 is made up of 14 amino acids. Here the CDR3 DNA reads TGTGCCAGCAGCCTACAGGGGGCGCCCAACGAGCAGTACTTC. This translates into CASSLQGAPNEQYF.

This chain joins TRBV4-2 and TRBJ2-5, with 8 bases fitting TRBD2. The junction had 11 bases not matched to a gene; V was cut back by 1 base and J by 1 base. Germline V gene lookup returns CDR1 LGHNA and CDR2 YNFKEQ. The CDR3 consists of 18 residues. The CDR3 reads CASSQARAPTSGQETQYF. CDR3 nucleotides: TGTGCCAGCAGCCAAGCCCGGGCCCCCACTAGCGGCCAAGAGACCCAGTACTTC.

V usage is TRBV2 and J usage is TRBJ2-5; D perhaps matches TRBD1 (6 bases). CDR1 is SNHLY, CDR2 FYNNEI, per germline. Trimming pared 6 bases from V and 2 bases from J, leaving 7 bases between. The CDR3 extends over 12 amino acids. This chain's CDR3 is CASSRGQETQYF. The CDR3 DNA sequence: TGTGCCAGCAGCAGGGGACAAGAGACCCAGTACTTC.

The gene calls are TRBV7-4 and TRBJ1-5, with D possibly TRBD1 on 6 matching bases. CDR1 is SGHVT and CDR2 is SQSDAQ in the germline V gene. Trimming pared 4 bases from V and 2 bases from J, leaving 21 bases between. CDR3 length: 18 amino acids. The CDR3 coding sequence is TGTGCCAGCAGCTCCCCCTCACAGGGTGGGCATGGCAATCAGCCCCAGCATTTT. It codes for CASSSPSQGGHGNQPQHF.

V usage is TRBV6-1 and J usage is TRBJ2-5, with D possibly matching TRBD2 (5 bases). V dropped 6 bases and J dropped 2 bases, with 10 bases sitting between them. Germline loops: CDR1 MNHNS, CDR2 SASEGT. CDR3 length: 13 amino acids. The CDR3 nucleotides read TGTGCCAGCAGCCTACTAGAACAAGAGACCCAGTACTTC. It yields the protein CASSLLEQETQYF.

The chain uses TRBV5-6 and TRBJ1-1, with 10 bases that match TRBD1. The V gene's germline CDR1 is SGHDT and CDR2 YYEEEE. Trimming cost V 0 bases and J 5 bases; bases outside gene matches: 4. CDR3 length: 15 amino acids. CDR3 sequence (DNA): TGTGCCAGCAGCTTGGTAGGACAGGGGGGGACTGAAGCTTTCTTT. This sequence encodes CASSLVGQGGTEAFF.

This chain joins TRBV5-4 and TRBJ1-1; D is possibly TRBD1 (6 bases). The CDR3 loop spans 15 amino acids. Trimming cost V 2 bases and J 1 base, with 12 bases left between them. In germline, CDR1 is SGHNT, CDR2 YYREEE (reference sequence). CDR3 nucleotides: TGTGCCAGCAGCTTCCCGCAGGGACAGAACACTGAAGCTTTCTTT. This encodes CASSFPQGQNTEAFF.

The chain joins TRBV5-1 to TRBJ1-1, with D hard to call. Germline V CDR1 and CDR2: SGHRS, YFSETQ. Trimming removed 4 bases from V and 1 base from J, with 8 bases in between. The CDR3 runs 13 residues. In DNA, the CDR3 is TGCGCCAGCAGCCGGGAGGGGAACACTGAAGCTTTCTTT. Its translation: CASSREGNTEAFF.